The 3 T cell receptor beta chains below come from one sample, sequenced in a study of blood T cell repertoires in COVID-19. TCRdb keeps only in-frame clones here, not all; method: immunoSEQ multiplex PCR. The table lists about 390,000 clones, around 87% of them singletons, with approximately 2.4% in the top ten. The sequencing input was peripheral blood. The receptor source for this set is a woman aged 60-75 years with COVID-19, enrolled during active disease.

This clone has more than one count but fewer than ten. The CDR3 nucleotides are TGTGCCAGCGGGGACAGCTATAATTCACCCCTCCACTTT. It specifies CASGDSYNSPLHF. The chain joins TRBV3-1 (or the pseudogene TRBV3-2) to TRBJ1-6; TRBD1 matches at 7 bases. Trimming cost V 8 bases and J 3 bases; bases outside gene matches: 1. This CDR3 is 13 amino acids long. The germline V gene has CDR1 LGHDT and CDR2 YNNKEL (reference sequence).

This clone has just one count. This chain joins TRBV12-3 or TRBV12-4 and TRBJ1-2, with D perhaps matching TRBD1 (5 bases). The V gene lost 7 bases and the J gene lost 1 base, with 10 bases spanning the gap. The CDR3 has 13 residues. CDR3 DNA: TGTGCCAGCACCCTCGACAGTAACTATGGCTACACCTTC. Translation: CASTLDSNYGYTF.

The chain has TRBV9 and TRBJ2-2, with D perhaps matching TRBD2 (5 bases). This CDR3 region has 14 residues. The V gene lost 3 bases and the J gene lost 1 base, with 7 bases spanning the gap. Germline-derived CDR1 and CDR2 are SGDLS and YYNGEE. The CDR3 protein is CASSGRGNTGELFF. The CDR3 bases are TGTGCCAGCAGCGGTCGGGGGAACACCGGGGAGCTGTTTTTT. Drawing the rest from reference TRBV9 and TRBJ2-2, the complete variable domain is DSGVTQTPKHLITATGQRVTLRCSPRSGDLSVYWYQQSLDQGLQFLIQYYNGEERAKGNILERFSAQQFPDLHSELNLSSLELGDSALYFCASSGRGNTGELFFGEGSRLTVL.